The rows below give T cell receptor beta chains drawn from one sample of a study of blood T cell repertoires in COVID-19. TCRdb's table, derived via immunoSEQ multiplex PCR, lists solely in-frame clones and lacks some. The table includes 85,000 to 100,000 clones, 90% detected once. Sample: peripheral blood. The source is a man aged 60 to 75 with acute or convalescent COVID-19. Both conserved end residues are part of each CDR3. The D gene is left open where the match is weak. Only part of the rows carry a size: once, few, many, or a class if the clone is expanded.

V gene: TRBV5-6
clone size: -
D gene: -
J gene: TRBJ1-6
CDR3 DNA: TGTGCCAGCAGCCGGACAGATACCTATAATTCACCCCTCCACTTT
CDR3 protein: CASSRTDTYNSPLHF

V gene: TRBV5-6
clone size: once
D gene: -
J gene: TRBJ1-2
CDR3 DNA: TGTGCCAGCAGCTCGGTACAGGGAGTCGGCACCTTC
CDR3 protein: CASSSVQGVGTF

V gene: TRBV4-1
clone size: -
D gene: TRBD1
J gene: TRBJ1-4
CDR3 DNA: TGCGCCAGCAGCCAATTCCAACAGACAGGGGTCAATAAACTGTTTTTT
CDR3 protein: CASSQFQQTGVNKLFF

V gene: TRBV7-9
clone size: -
D gene: -
J gene: TRBJ2-3
CDR3 DNA: TGTGCCAGCAGCGACACTAGACCAGATACGCAGTATTTT
CDR3 protein: CASSDTRPDTQYF

V gene: TRBV19
clone size: -
D gene: -
J gene: TRBJ1-2
CDR3 DNA: TGTGCCAGTAGTAGAAGACAGGCACAGAACTATGGCTACACCTTC
CDR3 protein: CASSRRQAQNYGYTF

V gene: TRBV11-2
clone size: once
D gene: TRBD1
J gene: TRBJ2-1
CDR3 DNA: TGTGCCAGCAGCTTAGGGACAGGGGAGCAGTTCTTC
CDR3 protein: CASSLGTGEQFF

V gene: TRBV6-5
clone size: -
D gene: -
J gene: TRBJ2-3
CDR3 DNA: TGTGCCAGCAAGCAGGGATCAGATACGCAGTATTTT
CDR3 protein: CASKQGSDTQYF

V gene: TRBV3-1/TRBV3-2
clone size: once
D gene: -
J gene: TRBJ2-5
CDR3 DNA: TGTGCCAGCAGCCAGGATATGGGGGGCCAAGAGACCCAGTACTTC
CDR3 protein: CASSQDMGGQETQYF

V gene: TRBV20-1
clone size: -
D gene: -
J gene: TRBJ1-1
CDR3 DNA: TGCAGTGCTAGTAGCAGGGAAGCGACTGAAGCTTTCTTT
CDR3 protein: CSASSREATEAFF

V gene: TRBV6-2/TRBV6-3
clone size: -
D gene: -
J gene: TRBJ1-5
CDR3 DNA: TGTGCCAGCAGTTACGTAGCAGTCAATCAGCCCCAGCATTTT
CDR3 protein: CASSYVAVNQPQHF

V gene: TRBV18
clone size: once
D gene: -
J gene: TRBJ2-3
CDR3 DNA: TGTGCCAGCTCACCACCGGGGGCACAGGGCACAGATACGCAGTATTTT
CDR3 protein: CASSPPGAQGTDTQYF

V gene: TRBV18
clone size: -
D gene: TRBD1
J gene: TRBJ1-2
CDR3 DNA: TGTGCCAGCTCACAGCCCACCGGGACAGATAACTATGGCTACACCTTC
CDR3 protein: CASSQPTGTDNYGYTF

V gene: TRBV2
clone size: -
D gene: -
J gene: TRBJ1-2
CDR3 DNA: TGTGCCAGCTCGAAAAACCGGGACATGGATGGCTACACCTTC
CDR3 protein: CASSKNRDMDGYTF

V gene: TRBV11-3
clone size: -
D gene: -
J gene: TRBJ1-1
CDR3 DNA: TGTGCCAGCAGCTCAGGAATGGACACTGAAGCTTTCTTT
CDR3 protein: CASSSGMDTEAFF

V gene: TRBV23-1
clone size: -
D gene: TRBD1
J gene: TRBJ2-7
CDR3 DNA: TGCGCCAGCAGTCCGGGACAGGGCTGCGAGCAGTACTTC
CDR3 protein: CASSPGQGCEQYF

V gene: TRBV5-1
clone size: -
D gene: -
J gene: TRBJ2-1
CDR3 DNA: TGCGCCAGCAGCTTGGAGCAGGGTTTCAATGAGCAGTTCTTC
CDR3 protein: CASSLEQGFNEQFF

V gene: TRBV7-8
clone size: -
D gene: -
J gene: TRBJ2-1
CDR3 DNA: TGTGCCAGCAGGAGGACAGCGCTGTACGGCAATGAGCAGTTCTTC
CDR3 protein: CASRRTALYGNEQFF

V gene: TRBV5-6
clone size: -
D gene: -
J gene: TRBJ2-3
CDR3 DNA: TGTGCCAGCAGCTTGGGAGCGGCTAGCACAGATACGCAGTATTTT
CDR3 protein: CASSLGAASTDTQYF

V gene: TRBV4-1
clone size: few
D gene: TRBD1
J gene: TRBJ1-4
CDR3 DNA: TGCGCCAGCAGCCAAGACGGGACAGGGGATGAAAAACTGTTTTTT
CDR3 protein: CASSQDGTGDEKLFF

V gene: TRBV10-3
clone size: -
D gene: TRBD1
J gene: TRBJ2-5
CDR3 DNA: TGTGCCATCAGTGCGCAGGGGGCTCGCCAAGAGACCCAGTACTTC
CDR3 protein: CAISAQGARQETQYF

V gene: TRBV11-2
clone size: -
D gene: TRBD2
J gene: TRBJ2-1
CDR3 DNA: TGTGCCAGCAGCTTTTTAACTAGCGGGGGGCCCAATGAGCAGTTCTTC
CDR3 protein: CASSFLTSGGPNEQFF

V gene: TRBV2
clone size: -
D gene: -
J gene: TRBJ1-2
CDR3 DNA: TGTGCCAGCAACCCCACATTGGGGGGGGCACCGGACTATGGCTACACCTTC
CDR3 protein: CASNPTLGGAPDYGYTF

V gene: TRBV5-1
clone size: -
D gene: TRBD1
J gene: TRBJ1-2
CDR3 DNA: TGCGCCAGCAGCTCGACAGGGGAGGCTAACTATGGCTACACCTTC
CDR3 protein: CASSSTGEANYGYTF

V gene: TRBV5-1
clone size: -
D gene: -
J gene: TRBJ2-3
CDR3 DNA: TGCGCCAGCAGCTTGAGGGGATTTAGCACAGATACGCAGTATTTT
CDR3 protein: CASSLRGFSTDTQYF

V gene: TRBV5-4
clone size: -
D gene: TRBD1
J gene: TRBJ1-4
CDR3 DNA: TGTGCCAGCAAAGGGACAGGGAAAGGGGGTGAAAAACTGTTTTTT
CDR3 protein: CASKGTGKGGEKLFF

V gene: TRBV7-9
clone size: -
D gene: -
J gene: TRBJ2-1
CDR3 DNA: TGTGCCAGTTCGGGATCCCTTTCCTACAATGAGCAGTTCTTC
CDR3 protein: CASSGSLSYNEQFF

V gene: TRBV24-1
clone size: -
D gene: TRBD2
J gene: TRBJ2-1
CDR3 DNA: TGTGCCACCAGCGCCCCCGGGGGGTGGCAGTTCTTC
CDR3 protein: CATSAPGGWQFF

V gene: TRBV2
clone size: -
D gene: TRBD1
J gene: TRBJ1-1
CDR3 DNA: TGTGCCAGCAAGGGGACAGCAACGATGAACACTGAAGCTTTCTTT
CDR3 protein: CASKGTATMNTEAFF

V gene: TRBV6-5
clone size: once
D gene: -
J gene: TRBJ1-1
CDR3 DNA: TGTGCCAGCAGCGAGACAGAGGTGAACACTGAAGCTTTCTTT
CDR3 protein: CASSETEVNTEAFF